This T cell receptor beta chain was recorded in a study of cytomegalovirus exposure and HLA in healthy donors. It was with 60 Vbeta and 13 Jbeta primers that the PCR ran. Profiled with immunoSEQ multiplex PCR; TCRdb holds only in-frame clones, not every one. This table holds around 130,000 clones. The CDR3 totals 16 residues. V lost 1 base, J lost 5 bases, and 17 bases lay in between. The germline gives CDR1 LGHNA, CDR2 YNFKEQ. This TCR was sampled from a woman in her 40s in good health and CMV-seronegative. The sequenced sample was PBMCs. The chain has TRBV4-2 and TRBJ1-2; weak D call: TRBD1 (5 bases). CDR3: CASSQGKWRGGYGYTF. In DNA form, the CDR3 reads TGTGCCAGCAGCCAAGGAAAATGGAGGGGCGGTTATGGCTACACCTTC.